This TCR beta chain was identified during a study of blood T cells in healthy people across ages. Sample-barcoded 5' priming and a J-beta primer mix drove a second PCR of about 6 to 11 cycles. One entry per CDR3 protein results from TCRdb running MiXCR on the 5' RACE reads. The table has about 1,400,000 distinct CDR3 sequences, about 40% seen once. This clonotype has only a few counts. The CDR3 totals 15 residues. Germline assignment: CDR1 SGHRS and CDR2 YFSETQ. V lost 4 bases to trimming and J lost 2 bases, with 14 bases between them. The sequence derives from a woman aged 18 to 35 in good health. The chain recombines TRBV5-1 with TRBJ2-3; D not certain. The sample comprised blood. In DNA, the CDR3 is TGCGCCAGCAGCCTCGATACGGAATCCACAGATACGCAGTATTTT. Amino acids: CASSLDTESTDTQYF.